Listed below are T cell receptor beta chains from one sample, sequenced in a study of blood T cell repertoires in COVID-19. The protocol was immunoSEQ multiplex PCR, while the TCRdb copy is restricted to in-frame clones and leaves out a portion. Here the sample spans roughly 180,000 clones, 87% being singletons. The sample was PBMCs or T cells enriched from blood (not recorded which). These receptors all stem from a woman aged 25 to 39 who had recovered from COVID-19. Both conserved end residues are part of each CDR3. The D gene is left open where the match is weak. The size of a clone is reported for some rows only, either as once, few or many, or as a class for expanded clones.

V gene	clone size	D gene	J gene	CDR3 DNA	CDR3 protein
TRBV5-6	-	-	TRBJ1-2	TGTGCCAGCAGCCGAATCGAGGCGATTAACTATGGCTACACCTTC	CASSRIEAINYGYTF
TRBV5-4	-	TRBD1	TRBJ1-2	TGTGCCAGCAGCTTGGGGGACAGGATCTATGGCTACACCTTC	CASSLGDRIYGYTF
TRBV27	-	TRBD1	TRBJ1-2	TGTGCCAGCAGCACTTCAGGGGCAGGGGGAAACTATGGCTACACCTTC	CASSTSGAGGNYGYTF
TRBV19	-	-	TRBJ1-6	TGTGCCAGTAGTATCTCTGGGAGTGTAGATTCACCCCTCCACTTT	CASSISGSVDSPLHF
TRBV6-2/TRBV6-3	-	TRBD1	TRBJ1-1	TGTGCCAGCAGTAAACCAGGACAGGGGGTCGAACCTTTCTTT	CASSKPGQGVEPFF
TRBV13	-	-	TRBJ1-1	TGTGCCAGCAGCCCCCGACTTGGGAACACTGAAGCTTTCTTT	CASSPRLGNTEAFF
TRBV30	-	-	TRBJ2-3	TGTGCCTGGAAGACAGCCTACGGCCCAGATACGCAGTATTTT	CAWKTAYGPDTQYF
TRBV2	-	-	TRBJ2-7	TGTGCCAGCAGTGACTCGTGGGACAACGAGCAGTACTTC	CASSDSWDNEQYF
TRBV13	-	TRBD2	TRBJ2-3	TGTGCCAGCAGCCCCGAAGGTGCGGGGGGGCCCGGAGATACGCAGTATTTT	CASSPEGAGGPGDTQYF
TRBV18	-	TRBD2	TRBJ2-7	TGTGCCAGCTCACCATACGGGACTAGCGGGAATTACGAGCAGTACTTC	CASSPYGTSGNYEQYF
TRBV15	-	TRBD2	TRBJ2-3	TGTGCCACCAGCCTAACGTACCTTACTAGCGGGAGCAACCCAAGCACAGATACGCAGTATTTT	CATSLTYLTSGSNPSTDTQYF
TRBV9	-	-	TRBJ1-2	TGTGCCAGCAGCGTAGATGGGCATGGCTACACCTTC	CASSVDGHGYTF
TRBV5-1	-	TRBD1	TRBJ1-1	TGCGCCAGCATACCCGAGACAGGGGCAAACACTGAAGCTTTCTTT	CASIPETGANTEAFF
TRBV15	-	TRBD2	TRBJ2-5	TGTGCCACCAGCAGAAAGACTAGCGGGACAGGCGGAGAGACCCAGTACTTC	CATSRKTSGTGGETQYF
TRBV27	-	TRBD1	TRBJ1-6	TGTGCCAGCAGTCCCTCGACAGGGGGGAATTCACCCCTCCACTTT	CASSPSTGGNSPLHF
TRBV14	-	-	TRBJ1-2	TGTGCCAGCAGCCAAGTGGCGTCCGGGTACGGCTACACCTTC	CASSQVASGYGYTF
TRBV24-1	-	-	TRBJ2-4	TGTGCCACCAGTGATTATAGTGGCCAGGGCAAAAACATTCAGTACTTC	CATSDYSGQGKNIQYF
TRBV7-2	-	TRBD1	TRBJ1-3	TGTGCCAGCAGCTCACAGGGGGCTACGGGAAACACCATATATTTT	CASSSQGATGNTIYF
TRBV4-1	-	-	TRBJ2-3	TGCGCCAGCAGCCAAGGAGTATCCGGGAGCGGCACAGATACGCAGTATTTT	CASSQGVSGSGTDTQYF
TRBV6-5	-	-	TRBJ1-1	TGTGCCAGCAGTCCACCCGGGTGGGACACTGAAGCTTTCTTT	CASSPPGWDTEAFF
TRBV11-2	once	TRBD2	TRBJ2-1	TGTGCCAGCATTATAGCGGGGGGGCCGTACAATGAGCAGTTCTTC	CASIIAGGPYNEQFF
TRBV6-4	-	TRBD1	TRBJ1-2	TGTGCCAGCAGCCGGACAGGGGGCAGGGGCTACACCTTC	CASSRTGGRGYTF
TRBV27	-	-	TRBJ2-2	TGTGCCAGCAGTTATGTGGGGCGCGGGGAGCTGTTTTTT	CASSYVGRGELFF
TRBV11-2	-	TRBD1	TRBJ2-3	TGTGCCAGCACCATTGACAGGGGCACAGATACGCAGTATTTT	CASTIDRGTDTQYF
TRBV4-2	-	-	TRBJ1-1	TGTGCCAGCAGCCAGGCTTGGTCACAGGGATGGAACACTGAAGCTTTCTTT	CASSQAWSQGWNTEAFF
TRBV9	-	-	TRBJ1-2	TGTGCCAGCAGCCTCCCCGGGGATGGCTACACCTTC	CASSLPGDGYTF
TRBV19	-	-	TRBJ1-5	TGTGCCTCAGGGACACGCGCTAATAGCAATCAGCCCCAGCATTTT	CASGTRANSNQPQHF
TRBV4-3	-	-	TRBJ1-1	TGCGCCAGCAGCCAACTCGACAGGCTTGACACTGAAGCTTTCTTT	CASSQLDRLDTEAFF
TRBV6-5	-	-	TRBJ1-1	TGTGCCAGCAGTCTACGACAGAACACTGAAGCTTTCTTT	CASSLRQNTEAFF
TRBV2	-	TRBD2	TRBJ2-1	TGTGCCAGCAGTCATGGACTAGCGGGAGGGACCACCTACAATGAGCAGTTCTTC	CASSHGLAGGTTYNEQFF
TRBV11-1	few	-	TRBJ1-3	TGTGCCAGCAGCAGCCCCGACAGCGTCTCTGGAAACACCATATATTTT	CASSSPDSVSGNTIYF
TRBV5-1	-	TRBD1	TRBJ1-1	TGCGCCAGCAGCCCGAAACGGGACAGGGAACCTAGCACTGAAGCTTTCTTT	CASSPKRDREPSTEAFF
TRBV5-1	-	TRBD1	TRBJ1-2	TGCGCCAGCAGCTTGGAGACAGGGGCGGAAGGCTACACCTTC	CASSLETGAEGYTF
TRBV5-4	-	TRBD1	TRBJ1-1	TGTGCCAGCAGCTCACCCGGGACAGTGGGCACTGAAGCTTTCTTT	CASSSPGTVGTEAFF
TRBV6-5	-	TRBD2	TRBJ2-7	TGTGCCAGCAGTTACATAGGCAGGGAGGGACACGAGCAGTACTTC	CASSYIGREGHEQYF
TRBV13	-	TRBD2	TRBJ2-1	TGTGCCGGGGAGGAGGCTAGCGGGGGGCTGGGGAAGTTCTTC	CAGEEASGGLGKFF
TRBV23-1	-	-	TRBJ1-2	TGCGCCAGCAGTCATTTCAGGGAATTAAGTGGCTACACCTTC	CASSHFRELSGYTF
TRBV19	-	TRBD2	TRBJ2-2	TGTGCCAGTAGTAAGAGTAGCGGGAGTGGGGAGCTGTTTTTT	CASSKSSGSGELFF
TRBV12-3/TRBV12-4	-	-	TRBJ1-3	TGTGCCAGCAATCATCCCACTGGAAACACCATATATTTT	CASNHPTGNTIYF
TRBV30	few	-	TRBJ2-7	TGTGCCTGGAGTTCTGGCACGGACAGCTCCTACGAGCAGTACTTC	CAWSSGTDSSYEQYF
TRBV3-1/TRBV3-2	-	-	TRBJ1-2	TGTGCCAGCAGCCACTATCGACAGGAGGCCAAGGGCACCTTC	CASSHYRQEAKGTF
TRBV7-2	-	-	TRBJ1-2	TGTGCCAGCAGCCCCAGTCATAACTATGGCTACACCTTC	CASSPSHNYGYTF
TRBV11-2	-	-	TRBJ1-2	TGTGCCAGCAGCATGGCCCTCTTTGGCTACACCTTC	CASSMALFGYTF
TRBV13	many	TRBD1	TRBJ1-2	TGTGCCAGCAGCCAAGCCGGACAGGAATTAACTAACTATGGCTACACCTTC	CASSQAGQELTNYGYTF
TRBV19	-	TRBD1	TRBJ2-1	TGTGCCAGTAGTCCCGGGACAGGAAGCAATGAGCAGTTCTTC	CASSPGTGSNEQFF
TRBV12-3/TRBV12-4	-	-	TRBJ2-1	TGTGCCAGCAGTGCTGGGGGCCTTGAGCAGTTCTTC	CASSAGGLEQFF
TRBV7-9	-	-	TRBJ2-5	TGTGCCAGCAGCTTAGGCTTTTTGATGACAGGAGAGGGGACCCAGTACTTC	CASSLGFLMTGEGTQYF
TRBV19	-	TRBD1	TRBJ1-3	TGTGCCAGTAGTATGAGGGGGACAGGGGGAGGAAACACCATATATTTT	CASSMRGTGGGNTIYF
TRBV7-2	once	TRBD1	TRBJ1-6	TGTGCCAGCAGCTATGGAGGGGGCGAGGGCTCTTCACCCCTCCACTTT	CASSYGGGEGSSPLHF
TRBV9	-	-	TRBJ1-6	TGTGCCAGCAGCGTAGGGGGCGCTTATAATTCACCCCTCCACTTT	CASSVGGAYNSPLHF
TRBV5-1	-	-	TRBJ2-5	TGCGCCAGCAGCTTGGGTTCACAGCAAGAGACCCAGTACTTC	CASSLGSQQETQYF